The sequence of this TCR beta chain was determined in a study of T cell responses to AZD1222 COVID-19 vaccine. General study findings and limits: Sampling captured repertoires only after the peak T cell response. The sample set comprised mostly white British donors with more females, and clonal diversity was possibly underestimated. Mapped onto spike, vaccine-associated CD4 TCRs spanned it and were dominant at 160-218 and 743-854.

Libraries were prepared by immunoSEQ multiplex PCR; TCRdb keeps only in-frame clonotypes and omits some of them. The profile shows 150,000 or so clones, 80% to 95% of them singletons. CDR3 length: 13 residues. The V gene lost 3 bases and the J gene lost 6 bases, with 12 bases spanning the gap. Germline loops: CDR1 SGHDT, CDR2 YYEEEE. This clone was detected once. Antigen specificity is unknown. The receptor's source is an adult in good health. Sample: peripheral blood, taken on day 0 of MenACWY control vaccination. The chain is built from TRBV5-6 and TRBJ1-1; D is unresolved. CDR3 residues: CASSYDRYAEAFF. DNA for the CDR3: TGTGCCAGCAGCTATGACCGGTACGCTGAAGCTTTCTTT. Looking up the rest from reference TRBV5-6 and TRBJ1-1 gives the full variable domain: DAGVTQSPTHLIKTRGQQVTLRCSPKSGHDTVSWYQQALGQGPQFIFQYYEEEERQRGNFPDRFSGHQFPNYSSELNVNALLLGDSALYLCASSYDRYAEAFFGQGTRLTVV.